The 21 T cell receptor beta chains below come from one sample, sequenced in a study of beta chain features in type 1 diabetes. General study points: In all four CD4+ subsets, TCRB CDR3 length was significantly, moderately reduced in type 1 diabetes.

No antigen is known for these receptors. cDNA synthesis used the whole RNA isolate, giving expressed TCRB sequences. Produced via immunoSEQ multiplex PCR; TCRdb's table is partial and in-frame only. The table lists 23,000 or so clones, 69% of them singletons, with around 4% in the top ten. The sample was Tregs from blood. The receptors stem from a man younger than 35 with type 1 diabetes.

The V gene is TRBV9, the J gene TRBJ2-3; tentatively, D is TRBD2 (5 bases). This CDR3 spans 15 amino acids. Germline V gene lookup returns CDR1 SGDLS and CDR2 YYNGEE. V lost 0 bases and J 1 base, leaving 9 bases between the germline ends. CDR3: CASSVAGWGTDTQYF. The CDR3 DNA is TGTGCCAGCAGCGTAGCGGGGTGGGGCACAGATACGCAGTATTTT.

This rearrangement joins TRBV5-1 to TRBJ2-3; 8 bases are a match to TRBD2. CDR1 is SGHRS, CDR2 YFSETQ, per germline. The CDR3 sequence is 17 residues long. The ends lost 2 bases at V and 2 bases at J; junction bases unmatched: 10. CDR3 residues: CASSFSGVAGNTDTQYF. CDR3 sequence (DNA): TGCGCCAGCAGCTTCTCAGGAGTAGCGGGAAACACAGATACGCAGTATTTT.

This rearrangement joins TRBV29-1 to TRBJ2-2; D is possibly TRBD1 (5 bases). Germline loops: CDR1 SQVTM, CDR2 ANQGSEA. The CDR3 totals 14 residues. V was clipped by 6 bases and J by 9 bases, with 20 bases between them. CDR3 amino acids: CSVATGQGWRELFF. The DNA for the CDR3 is TGCAGCGTCGCCACCGGACAAGGTTGGAGGGAGCTGTTTTTT.

The rearrangement uses TRBV7-9 and TRBJ1-1; D possibly corresponds to TRBD1 (6 bases). This CDR3 is built from 12 residues. Germline CDR1 SEHNR, CDR2 FQNEAQ (reference sequence). The germline V and J ends were trimmed by 4 bases and 10 bases, with 13 bases remaining between them. CDR3 DNA sequence: TGTGCCAGCAGCTCCGTAGGGGGGGGAGCTTTCTTT. It translates to CASSSVGGGAFF.

The chain has TRBV25-1 and TRBJ1-4; D is possibly TRBD1 (6 bases). This CDR3 has 14 residues. With 2 bases removed from V and 10 bases from J, the gap between germline ends came to 14 bases. CDR1 MGHDK and CDR2 SYGVNS come from the germline V gene. The CDR3 loop is CASSEGGGAGKLFF. CDR3 in DNA: TGTGCCAGCAGTGAAGGGGGGGGCGCGGGAAAACTGTTTTTT.

The J gene is TRBJ1-2, the V gene TRBV27; D perhaps matches TRBD1 (5 bases). This CDR3 comprises 12 residues. Germline CDR1 is MNHEY and CDR2 is SMNVEV (reference sequence). V lost 4 bases and J lost 7, with 10 bases in between. The CDR3 region is CASSSGSAGYTF. The CDR3 DNA is TGTGCCAGCAGTTCAGGGTCAGCTGGCTACACCTTC.

The V gene is TRBV28, the J gene TRBJ1-5; D uncertain. V lost 5 bases to trimming and J lost 11 bases, with 16 bases between them. Per the germline V gene, CDR1 is MDHEN and CDR2 is SYDVKM. This CDR3 region has 13 residues. The CDR3, as DNA: TGTGCCAGCAGTCAACCTGCTAGACCTTCCCAGCATTTT. As protein: CASSQPARPSQHF. Full variable domain (rest looked up from reference TRBV28 and TRBJ1-5): DVKVTQSSRYLVKRTGEKVFLECVQDMDHENMFWYRQDPGLGLRLIYFSYDVKMKEKGDIPEGYSVSREKKERFSLILESASTNQTSMYLCASSQPARPSQHFGDGTRLSIL.

The rearrangement joins TRBV20-1 to TRBJ2-1; the D is unclear. The CDR3 contains 11 residues. CDR1 and CDR2 (germline): DFQATT, SNEGSKA (reference sequence). Trimming stripped 2 bases from V and 6 bases from J, with 5 bases between. The CDR3 sequence: CSARPFNEQFF. The CDR3 DNA reads TGCAGTGCTAGACCTTTCAATGAGCAGTTCTTC.

This sequence joins TRBV29-1 and TRBJ2-4; tentatively, D is TRBD2 (7 bases). This CDR3 has 12 amino acids. Germline V gene lookup returns CDR1 SQVTM and CDR2 ANQGSEA. V gave up 6 bases and J gave up 7 bases, with 13 bases separating them. Here the CDR3 DNA reads TGCAGCGTAAGGGGGGGATGGAACATTCAGTACTTC. Protein sequence: CSVRGGWNIQYF.

This chain uses TRBV30 with TRBJ1-1; 11 bases are shared with TRBD1. V shed 2 bases and J 13 bases; nucleotides not matched to a gene: 3. The germline gives CDR1 GTSNPN, CDR2 SVGIG (reference sequence). The CDR3 spans 11 residues. The CDR3 loop reads CAWSLGQGDFF. DNA of the CDR3: TGTGCCTGGAGTCTGGGACAGGGGGATTTCTTT.

This clone was seen once. The chain couples TRBV5-5 to TRBJ2-5, with D tentatively TRBD1 (6 bases). Trimming took 0 bases from V and 5 from J, leaving 17 bases between them. The CDR3 length is 16 residues. Germline lookup yields CDR1 SGHKS and CDR2 YYEKEE (reference sequence). The chain's CDR3 is CASSLVYTGTWETQYF. The CDR3 DNA is TGTGCCAGCAGCTTGGTTTACACAGGGACGTGGGAGACCCAGTACTTC.

V is TRBV18 and J is TRBJ2-2; a possible D gene is TRBD1 (5 bases). The CDR3 totals 13 residues. Trimming took off 7 bases at V and 4 bases at J, with 10 bases between the two ends. From germline, CDR1 is KGHSH and CDR2 LQKENI. CDR3: CASLTDSTGELFF. The CDR3 DNA is TGTGCCAGCTTGACAGACTCCACCGGGGAGCTGTTTTTT. The whole variable domain, filled in from reference TRBV18 and TRBJ2-2, reads NAGVMQNPRHLVRRRGQEARLRCSPMKGHSHVYWYRQLPEEGLKFMVYLQKENIIDESGMPKERFSAEFPKEGPSILRIQQVVRGDSAAYFCASLTDSTGELFFGEGSRLTVL.

The chain couples TRBV7-8 to TRBJ2-6; 9 nucleotides line up with TRBD1. Germline trimming cut 5 bases from V and 5 bases from J; bases unmatched to any gene: 10. The CDR3 is 17 residues long. Germline CDR1 is SGHVS and CDR2 is FQNEAQ. CDR3 sequence: CASSQGQGRLWANVLTF. DNA for the CDR3: TGTGCCAGCAGCCAAGGACAGGGGCGACTGTGGGCCAACGTCCTGACTTTC.

The gene calls are TRBV28 and TRBJ1-5, with 7 nucleotides matching TRBD1. The CDR3 extends over 15 amino acids. Germline-derived CDR1 and CDR2 are MDHEN and SYDVKM. After removal of 5 bases from V and 3 bases from J, the junction contained 7 bases not matched to a gene. Here the CDR3 DNA reads TGTGCCAGCAGTCAGACAGGGTGGGACAATCAGCCCCAGCATTTT. It yields the protein CASSQTGWDNQPQHF.

To note about this clone: At one end the junction does not follow the germline gene, possibly because of a read error. CDR3 bases: TGTGCCTGGAGTGTCCGGGAGGGACAAGTGTCTGCCTTC. Protein: CAWSVREGQVSAF. The chain has TRBV30 and TRBJ1-2; tentatively, D is TRBD1 (6 bases). The CDR3 runs 13 residues. CDR1 is GTSNPN, CDR2 SVGIG, per germline (reference sequence).

The gene calls are TRBV2 and TRBJ1-5; 7 positions agree with TRBD1. Looked up from germline, CDR1 is SNHLY and CDR2 is FYNNEI. This CDR3 is 15 amino acids long. With V trimmed by 6 bases and J by 3 bases, 8 bases remained unmatched. The CDR3 DNA is TGTGCCAGCAGGGGGAGAGGGACAGTCAATCAGCCCCAGCATTTT. Residues: CASRGRGTVNQPQHF.

V usage is TRBV18 and J usage is TRBJ1-2; D gene ambiguous. Per the germline V gene, CDR1 is KGHSH and CDR2 is LQKENI. The CDR3 is 14 amino acids. The ends were cut back, 3 bases at V and 0 bases at J, with 8 bases in the middle. The CDR3 region has the DNA TGTGCCAGCTCACCGGGCATCGCTAACTATGGCTACACCTTC. This codes for CASSPGIANYGYTF.

This chain links TRBV7-2 with TRBJ1-2, with D tentatively TRBD1 (6 bases). Trimming took off 0 bases at V and 7 bases at J, with 12 bases between the two ends. The germline gives CDR1 SGHTA, CDR2 FQGNSA. The CDR3 totals 14 residues. The CDR3 DNA reads as TGTGCCAGCAGCTTAGCAGGGATGGGGGCTGGCTACACCTTC. Its protein is CASSLAGMGAGYTF. Full variable domain (outside the CDR3, taken from reference TRBV7-2 and TRBJ1-2): GAGVSQSPSNKVTEKGKDVELRCDPISGHTALYWYRQSLGQGLEFLIYFQGNSAPDKSGLPSDRFSAERTGGSVSTLTIQRTQQEDSAVYLCASSLAGMGAGYTFGSGTRLTVV.

This clone has only a few counts. The V and J genes are TRBV5-6 and TRBJ2-5, with a weak D call TRBD1 (6 bases). Germline V CDR1 and CDR2: SGHDT, YYEEEE. This CDR3 is 15 amino acids long. Trimming pared 5 bases from V and 4 bases from J, leaving 18 bases between. Here the CDR3 DNA reads TGTGCCAGCAGTCTACTAGAGGAACAGGGAGAGACCCAGTACTTC. Translated: CASSLLEEQGETQYF.

The V gene is TRBV7-2, the J gene TRBJ1-2; 11 nucleotides align to TRBD1. CDR3 length equals 15 residues. Per the germline V gene, CDR1 is SGHTA and CDR2 is FQGNSA. After removal of 5 bases from V and 3 bases from J, the junction contained 5 bases not matched to a gene. CDR3 sequence: CASSPRTGGHYGYTF. The CDR3 DNA is TGTGCCAGCAGCCCGCGGACAGGGGGCCACTATGGCTACACCTTC.

By frequency in the sample, this clone is medium-sized. This chain connects TRBV10-3 to TRBJ2-7; D not certain. V was cut by 5 bases and J by 6 bases, with 8 bases left in between. The CDR3 loop spans 11 amino acids. Germline V gene data show CDR1 as ENHRY and CDR2 as SYGVKD. The CDR3 is CAISQQAEQYF. CDR3 nucleotides: TGTGCCATCAGTCAGCAGGCCGAGCAGTACTTC.